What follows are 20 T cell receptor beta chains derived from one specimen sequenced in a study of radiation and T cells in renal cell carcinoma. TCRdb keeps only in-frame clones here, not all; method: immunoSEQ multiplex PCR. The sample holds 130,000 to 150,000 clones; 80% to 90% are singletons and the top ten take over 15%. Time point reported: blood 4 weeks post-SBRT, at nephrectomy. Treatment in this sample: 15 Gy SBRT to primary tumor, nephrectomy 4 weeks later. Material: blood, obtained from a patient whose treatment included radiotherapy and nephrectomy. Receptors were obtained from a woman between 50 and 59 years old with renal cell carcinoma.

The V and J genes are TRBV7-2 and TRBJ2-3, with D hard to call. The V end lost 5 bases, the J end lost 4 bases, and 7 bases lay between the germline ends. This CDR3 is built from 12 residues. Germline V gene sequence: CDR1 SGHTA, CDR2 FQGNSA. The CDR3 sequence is CASSTRADTQYF. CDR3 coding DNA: TGTGCCAGCAGCACGCGCGCAGATACGCAGTATTTT.

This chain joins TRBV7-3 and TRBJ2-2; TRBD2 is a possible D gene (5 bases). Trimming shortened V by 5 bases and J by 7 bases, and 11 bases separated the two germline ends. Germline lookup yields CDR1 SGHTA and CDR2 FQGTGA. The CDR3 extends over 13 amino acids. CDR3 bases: TGTGCCAGCAGCGATACGGGGAGCGGGGAGCTGTTTTTT. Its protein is CASSDTGSGELFF.

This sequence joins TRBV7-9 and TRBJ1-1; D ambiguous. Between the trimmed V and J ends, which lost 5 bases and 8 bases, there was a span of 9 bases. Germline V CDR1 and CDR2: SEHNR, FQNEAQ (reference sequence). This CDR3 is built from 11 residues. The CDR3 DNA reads TGTGCCAGCAGCCGAGCGGCGGAAGCTTTCTTT. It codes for CASSRAAEAFF. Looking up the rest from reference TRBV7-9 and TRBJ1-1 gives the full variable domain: DTGVSQNPRHKITKRGQNVTFRCDPISEHNRLYWYRQTLGQGPEFLTYFQNEAQLEKSRLLSDRFSAERPKGSFSTLEIQRTEQGDSAMYLCASSRAAEAFFGQGTRLTVV.

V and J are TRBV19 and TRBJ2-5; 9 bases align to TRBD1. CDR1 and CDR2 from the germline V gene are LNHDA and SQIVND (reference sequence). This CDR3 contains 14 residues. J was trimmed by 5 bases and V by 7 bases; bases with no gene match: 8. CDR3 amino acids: CASTTTGQGETQYF. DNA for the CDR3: TGTGCCAGTACCACCACGGGACAGGGTGAGACCCAGTACTTC.

The CDR3 protein is CASSHGPGTGNTIYF. DNA for the CDR3: TGCGCCAGCAGCCACGGTCCCGGGACAGGAAACACCATATATTTT. The chain carries TRBV4-3 and TRBJ1-3, with a tentative D call TRBD1 (6 bases). CDR1 is LGHNA, CDR2 YSLEER, per germline. V was trimmed by 3 bases and J by 4 bases, leaving 13 bases between them. There are 15 residues in the CDR3.

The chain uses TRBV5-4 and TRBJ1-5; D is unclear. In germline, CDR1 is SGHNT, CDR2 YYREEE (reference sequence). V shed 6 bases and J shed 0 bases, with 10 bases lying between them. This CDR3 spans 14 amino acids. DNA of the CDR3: TGTGCCAGCACCATCGGCGGTAGCAATCAGCCCCAGCATTTT. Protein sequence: CASTIGGSNQPQHF.

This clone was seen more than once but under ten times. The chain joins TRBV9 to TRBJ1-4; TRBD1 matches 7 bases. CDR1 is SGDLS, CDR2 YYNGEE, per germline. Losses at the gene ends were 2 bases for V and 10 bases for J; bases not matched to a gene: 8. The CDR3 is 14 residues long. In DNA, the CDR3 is TGTGCCAGCAGCGTTGAAGGGGGCGATGGAAAACTGTTTTTT. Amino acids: CASSVEGGDGKLFF. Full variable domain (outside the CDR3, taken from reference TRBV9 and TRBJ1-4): DSGVTQTPKHLITATGQRVTLRCSPRSGDLSVYWYQQSLDQGLQFLIQYYNGEERAKGNILERFSAQQFPDLHSELNLSSLELGDSALYFCASSVEGGDGKLFFGSGTQLSVL.

The CDR3, as DNA: TGTGCCAGCTCAGACTCCGGGGCACGAATCGACGGCGATGAGCAGTTCTTC. This translates into CASSDSGARIDGDEQFF. The chain is built from TRBV18 and TRBJ2-1; the D gene could be TRBD1 or TRBD2 (5 bases each). The CDR3 is 17 amino acids. CDR1 KGHSH and CDR2 LQKENI come from the germline V gene. V dropped 5 bases and J dropped 8 bases, with 25 bases sitting between them.

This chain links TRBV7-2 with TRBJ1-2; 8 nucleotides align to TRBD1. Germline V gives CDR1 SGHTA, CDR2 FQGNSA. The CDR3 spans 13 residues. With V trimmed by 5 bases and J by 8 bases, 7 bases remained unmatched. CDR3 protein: CASSTGTGWGYTF. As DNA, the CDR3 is TGTGCCAGCAGCACCGGGACAGGATGGGGCTACACCTTC.

CDR3 sequence: CASSAYSGGGPRGDTQYF. The DNA for the CDR3 is TGTGCCAGCAGTGCGTATTCCGGCGGGGGCCCCCGCGGGGATACGCAGTATTTT. The gene calls are TRBV2 and TRBJ2-3, with D perhaps matching TRBD2 (7 bases). Per germline, CDR1 SNHLY and CDR2 FYNNEI. Trimming stripped 4 bases from V and 6 bases from J, with 26 bases between. The CDR3 runs to 18 residues. The full variable domain, its missing parts supplied by reference TRBV2 and TRBJ2-3, is EPEVTQTPSHQVTQMGQEVILRCVPISNHLYFYWYRQILGQKVEFLVSFYNNEISEKSEIFDDQFSVERPDGSNFTLKIRSTKLEDSAMYFCASSAYSGGGPRGDTQYFGPGTRLTVL.

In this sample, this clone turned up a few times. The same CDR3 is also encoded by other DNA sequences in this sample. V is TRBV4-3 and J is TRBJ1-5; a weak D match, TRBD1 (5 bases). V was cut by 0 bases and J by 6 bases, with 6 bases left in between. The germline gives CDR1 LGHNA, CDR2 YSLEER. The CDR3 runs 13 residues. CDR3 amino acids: CASSQDQGQPQHF. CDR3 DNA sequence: TGCGCCAGCAGCCAAGATCAGGGTCAGCCCCAGCATTTT.

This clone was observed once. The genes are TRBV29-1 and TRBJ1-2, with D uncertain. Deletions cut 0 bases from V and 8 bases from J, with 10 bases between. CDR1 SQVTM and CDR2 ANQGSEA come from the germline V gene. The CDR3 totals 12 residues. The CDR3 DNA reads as TGCAGCGTTGAAGAAGGTCTGGCAGGCTACACCTTC. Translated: CSVEEGLAGYTF. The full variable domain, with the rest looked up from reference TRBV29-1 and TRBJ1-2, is SAVISQKPSRDICQRGTSLTIQCQVDSQVTMMFWYRQQPGQSLTLIATANQGSEATYESGFVIDKFPISRPNLTFSTLTVSNMSPEDSSIYLCSVEEGLAGYTFGSGTRLTVV.

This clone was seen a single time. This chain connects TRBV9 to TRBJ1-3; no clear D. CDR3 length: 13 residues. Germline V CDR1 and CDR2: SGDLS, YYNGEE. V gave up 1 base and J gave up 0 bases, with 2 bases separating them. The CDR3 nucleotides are TGTGCCAGCAGCGTAAACTCTGGAAACACCATATATTTT. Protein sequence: CASSVNSGNTIYF.

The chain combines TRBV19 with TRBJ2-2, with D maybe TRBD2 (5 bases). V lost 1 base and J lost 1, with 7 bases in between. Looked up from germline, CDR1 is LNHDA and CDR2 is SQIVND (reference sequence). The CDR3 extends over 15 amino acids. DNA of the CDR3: TGTGCCAGTAGTATAGGTAGCGTGAACACCGGGGAGCTGTTTTTT. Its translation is CASSIGSVNTGELFF.

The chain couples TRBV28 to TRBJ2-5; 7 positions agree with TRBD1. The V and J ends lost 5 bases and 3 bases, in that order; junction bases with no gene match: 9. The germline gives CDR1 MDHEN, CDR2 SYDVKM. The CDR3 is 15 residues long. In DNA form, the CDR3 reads TGTGCCAGCAGTAAATCCGGGACAGAGGAAGAGACCCAGTACTTC. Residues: CASSKSGTEEETQYF. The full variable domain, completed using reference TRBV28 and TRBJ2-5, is DVKVTQSSRYLVKRTGEKVFLECVQDMDHENMFWYRQDPGLGLRLIYFSYDVKMKEKGDIPEGYSVSREKKERFSLILESASTNQTSMYLCASSKSGTEEETQYFGPGTRLLVL.

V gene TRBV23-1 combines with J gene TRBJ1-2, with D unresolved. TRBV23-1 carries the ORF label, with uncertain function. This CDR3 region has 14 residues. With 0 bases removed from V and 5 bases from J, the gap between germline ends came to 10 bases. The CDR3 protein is CASSQSGRAYGYTF. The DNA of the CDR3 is TGCGCCAGCAGTCAATCCGGACGGGCATATGGCTACACCTTC.

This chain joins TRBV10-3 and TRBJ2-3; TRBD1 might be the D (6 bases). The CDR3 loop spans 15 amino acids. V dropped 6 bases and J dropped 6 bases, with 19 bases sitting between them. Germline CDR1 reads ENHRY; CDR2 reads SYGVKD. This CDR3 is CAISPLATGRDTQYF. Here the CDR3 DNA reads TGTGCCATCAGCCCCCTCGCGACAGGACGCGATACGCAGTATTTT.

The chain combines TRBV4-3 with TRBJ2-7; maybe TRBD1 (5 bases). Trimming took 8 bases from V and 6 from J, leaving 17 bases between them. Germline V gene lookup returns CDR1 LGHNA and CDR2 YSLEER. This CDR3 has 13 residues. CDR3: CASSVLSGFEQYF. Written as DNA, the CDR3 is TGCGCCAGCTCCGTCCTTTCAGGGTTCGAGCAGTACTTC.

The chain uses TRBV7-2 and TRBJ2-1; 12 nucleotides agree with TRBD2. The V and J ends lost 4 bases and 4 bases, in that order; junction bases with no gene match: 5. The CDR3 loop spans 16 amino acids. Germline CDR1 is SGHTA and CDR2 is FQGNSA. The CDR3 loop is CASSSRTSGIYNEQFF. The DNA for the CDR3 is TGTGCCAGCAGCTCCAGGACTAGCGGGATATACAATGAGCAGTTCTTC.

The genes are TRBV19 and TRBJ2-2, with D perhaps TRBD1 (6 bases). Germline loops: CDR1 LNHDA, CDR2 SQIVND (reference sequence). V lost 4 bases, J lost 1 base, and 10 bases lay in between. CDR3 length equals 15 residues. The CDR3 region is CASSNGQLNTGELFF. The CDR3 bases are TGTGCCAGTAGTAATGGACAGCTGAACACCGGGGAGCTGTTTTTT.